This T cell receptor beta chain was identified in a study of shared clonotypes between healthy human individuals. Study-level points and caveats: Larger richness was generally estimated for naive than memory subsets. When naive CD4 clonotypes were compared across a handful of donors, approximately 5% were shared.

This CDR3 is 16 amino acids long. The junction had 5 bases not matched to a gene; V was cut back by 2 bases and J by 6 bases. Germline V gene data show CDR1 as KGHSH and CDR2 as LQKENI. Nashville, Tennessee was home to all donors, each a Caucasian adult. As handled by the study authors: From ImmunoSEQ came sequences covering only the junction and carrying no quality scores, so filtering differed. Sequencing was performed with immunoSEQ multiplex PCR; in TCRdb, only in-frame clones are kept and a portion is missing. V, J and clone size are those of that table, while D and trimming were read from the DNA. The sample yields roughly 2,300,000 clones, roughly 90% seen once. Of note for this clone: Antigen unknown.

Sample: naive CD4+ T cells from PBMCs. Subset in this sample: CD45RA+ positively selected. The chain employs TRBV18 and TRBJ1-5, with 12 bases lining up with TRBD1. This TCR was recovered from a young man in good health. Some clones in this sample may be carry-over from other donors' samples. CDR3 DNA: TGTGCCAGCTCACCAGGGACAGGGGGCATGAGTCAGCCCCAGCATTTT. Its translation is CASSPGTGGMSQPQHF.